This T cell receptor beta chain derives from a study of CXCR3-negative and CXCR3-positive naive CD8 T cells. Study context: Sequencing brought in about 140 million TRB reads altogether, and each library got about 1.5 +/- 0.3 million. Points from the study as a whole: Diversity ran similarly high across both naive subsets but far lower in memory CD8+ cells.

Regarding this clonotype: As yet, its antigen is unknown.

All TRB cDNA libraries came from 5' RACE performed with UMI labels. No DNA is given; TCRdb re-called the 5' RACE reads and lists each CDR3 protein once. The sample shows 84,000 or so distinct CDR3 sequences, and about 1.4% sits with its ten largest clones. Germline loops: CDR1 LGHNA, CDR2 YSLEER. The length of the CDR3 is 17 residues. Using triplicate sorts, 300,000 cells were collected each time from every CD8+ T cell subset. Sequenced input: naive CXCR3- CD8+ T cells from blood. Described subset: CD45RO-CCR7+CD27+CD95- naive CD8+ T cells lacking CXCR3 (TNR3-). The sequence was obtained from a human donor in good health. Some clones in this sample may be carry-over from other donors' samples. This rearrangement joins TRBV4-3 to TRBJ2-1. This CDR3 is CASSQDAAGAFYNEQFF.